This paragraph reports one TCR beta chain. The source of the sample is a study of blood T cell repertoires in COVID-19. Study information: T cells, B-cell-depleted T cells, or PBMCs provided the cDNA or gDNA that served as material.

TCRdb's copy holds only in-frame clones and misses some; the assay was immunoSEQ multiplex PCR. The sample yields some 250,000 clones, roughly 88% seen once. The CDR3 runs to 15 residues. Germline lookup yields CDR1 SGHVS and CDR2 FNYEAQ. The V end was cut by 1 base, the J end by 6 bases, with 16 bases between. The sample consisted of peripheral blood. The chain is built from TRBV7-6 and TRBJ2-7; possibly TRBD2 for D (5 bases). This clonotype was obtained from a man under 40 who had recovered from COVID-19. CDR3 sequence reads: CASSLGERSLGEQYF. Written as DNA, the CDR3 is TGTGCCAGCAGCTTAGGGGAGAGGAGCCTCGGCGAGCAGTACTTC.